Listed here is a single TCR beta chain. Antigen: not known. Some clones are missing from TCRdb's copy, which holds only in-frame ones; the method was immunoSEQ multiplex PCR. The sample contains some 94,000 clones, approximately 80% of which appear only once. The data derive from a study of radiotherapy plus CTLA-4 blockade in lung cancer. V shed 1 base, J shed 7 bases, and the junction held 5 bases outside the gene matches. The germline V gene encodes CDR1 SGHTA and CDR2 FQGNSA. The CDR3 consists of 15 residues. The study, taken as a whole, reports: TCR clones from tumors expanded in blood after radiotherapy plus ipilimumab.

Focal radiation with ipilimumab CTLA-4 blockade was given to patients with chemo-refractory metastatic non-small-cell lung cancer. The sequence derives from a human donor with non-small cell lung cancer that progressed on radiotherapy plus ipilimumab. Here the sequenced sample was peripheral blood, taken from a patient treated with radiotherapy plus ipilimumab. The chain has TRBV7-2 and TRBJ2-1; TRBD2 aligns across 9 bases. CDR3 sequence (DNA): TGTGCCAGCAGCTTAGTAGCGGGAGCTGGGAATGAGCAGTTCTTC. Translating gives CASSLVAGAGNEQFF.